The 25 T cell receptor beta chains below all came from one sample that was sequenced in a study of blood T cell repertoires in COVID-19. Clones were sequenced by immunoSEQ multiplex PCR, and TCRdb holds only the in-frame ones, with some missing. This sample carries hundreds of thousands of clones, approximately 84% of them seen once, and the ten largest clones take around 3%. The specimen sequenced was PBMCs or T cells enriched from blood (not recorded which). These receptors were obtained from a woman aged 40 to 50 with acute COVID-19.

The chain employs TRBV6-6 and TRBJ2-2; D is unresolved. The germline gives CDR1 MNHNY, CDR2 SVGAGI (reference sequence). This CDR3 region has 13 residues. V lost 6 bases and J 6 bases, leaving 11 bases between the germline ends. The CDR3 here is CASSPVSPGELFF. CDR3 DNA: TGTGCCAGCAGCCCCGTGTCCCCCGGGGAGCTGTTTTTT.

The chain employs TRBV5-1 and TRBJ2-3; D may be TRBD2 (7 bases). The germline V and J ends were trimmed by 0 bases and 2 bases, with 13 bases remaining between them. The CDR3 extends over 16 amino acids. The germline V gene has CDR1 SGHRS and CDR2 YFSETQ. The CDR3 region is CASSLAGGLNTDTQYF. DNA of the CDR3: TGCGCCAGCAGCTTGGCCGGGGGGCTGAACACAGATACGCAGTATTTT.

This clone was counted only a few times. CDR3 region: CASSLPGQLNEKLFF. In DNA, the CDR3 is TGTGCCAGCAGCCTCCCGGGACAGCTTAATGAAAAACTGTTTTTT. The V gene is TRBV7-2, the J gene TRBJ1-4; 7 bases match TRBD1. The length of the CDR3 is 15 residues. J lost 4 bases, V lost 5 bases, and 7 bases had no gene match. Per germline, CDR1 SGHTA and CDR2 FQGNSA.

The CDR3 coding sequence is TGTGCCAGCAGTTTTCGGACAGCAACTAATGAAAAACTGTTTTTT. Its protein product is CASSFRTATNEKLFF. This chain links TRBV6-5 with TRBJ1-4; tentative D call: TRBD1 (6 bases). The CDR3 runs to 15 residues. V was cut by 4 bases and J by 0 bases, with 9 bases left in between. Germline V CDR1 and CDR2: MNHEY, SVGAGI.

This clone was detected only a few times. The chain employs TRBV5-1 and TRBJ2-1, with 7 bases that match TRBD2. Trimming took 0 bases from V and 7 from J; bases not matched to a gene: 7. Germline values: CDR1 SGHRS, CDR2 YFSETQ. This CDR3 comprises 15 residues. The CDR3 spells CASSLAAGAGNEQFF. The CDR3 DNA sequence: TGCGCCAGCAGCTTGGCCGCGGGAGCGGGGAATGAGCAGTTCTTC.

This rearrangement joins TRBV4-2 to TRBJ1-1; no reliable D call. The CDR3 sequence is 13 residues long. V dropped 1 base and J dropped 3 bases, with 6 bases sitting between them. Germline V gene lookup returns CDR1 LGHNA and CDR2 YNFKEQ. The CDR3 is CASSQGADTEAFF. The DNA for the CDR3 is TGTGCCAGCAGCCAAGGTGCAGACACTGAAGCTTTCTTT.

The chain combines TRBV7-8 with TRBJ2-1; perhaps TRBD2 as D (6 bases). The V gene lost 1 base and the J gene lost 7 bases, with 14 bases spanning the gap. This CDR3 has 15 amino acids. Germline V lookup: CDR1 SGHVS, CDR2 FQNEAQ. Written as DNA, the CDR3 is TGTGCCAGCAGCTTAGGACCGGGAGAGTCTAATGAGCAGTTCTTC. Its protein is CASSLGPGESNEQFF.

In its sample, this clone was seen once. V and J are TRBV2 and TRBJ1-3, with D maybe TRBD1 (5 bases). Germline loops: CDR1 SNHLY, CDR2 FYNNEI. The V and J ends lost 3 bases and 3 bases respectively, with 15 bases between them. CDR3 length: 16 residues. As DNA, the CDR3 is TGTGCCAGCAGTGATAGGGGCTCGGGTCGTGGAAACACCATATATTTT. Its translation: CASSDRGSGRGNTIYF.

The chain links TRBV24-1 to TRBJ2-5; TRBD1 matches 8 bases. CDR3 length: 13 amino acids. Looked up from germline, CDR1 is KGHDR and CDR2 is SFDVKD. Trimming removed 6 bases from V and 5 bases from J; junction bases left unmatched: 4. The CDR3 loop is CATSQGAWETQYF. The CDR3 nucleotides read TGTGCCACCAGTCAGGGGGCGTGGGAGACCCAGTACTTC.

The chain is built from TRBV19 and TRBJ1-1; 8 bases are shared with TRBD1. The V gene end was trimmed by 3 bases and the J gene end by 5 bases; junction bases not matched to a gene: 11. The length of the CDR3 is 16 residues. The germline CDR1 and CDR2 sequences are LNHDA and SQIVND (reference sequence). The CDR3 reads CASSISARGRGTEAFF. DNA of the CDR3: TGTGCCAGTAGTATTTCGGCCAGGGGGCGGGGGACTGAAGCTTTCTTT. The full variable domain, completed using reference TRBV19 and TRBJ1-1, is DGGITQSPKYLFRKEGQNVTLSCEQNLNHDAMYWYRQDPGQGLRLIYYSQIVNDFQKGDIAEGYSVSREKKESFPLTVTSAQKNPTAFYLCASSISARGRGTEAFFGQGTRLTVV.

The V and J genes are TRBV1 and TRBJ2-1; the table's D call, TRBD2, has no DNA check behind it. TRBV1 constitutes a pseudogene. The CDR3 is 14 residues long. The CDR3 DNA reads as TGCACCAGCAGCCAAGAGAGGGTTCACAATGAGCAGTTCTTC. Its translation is CTSSQERVHNEQFF.

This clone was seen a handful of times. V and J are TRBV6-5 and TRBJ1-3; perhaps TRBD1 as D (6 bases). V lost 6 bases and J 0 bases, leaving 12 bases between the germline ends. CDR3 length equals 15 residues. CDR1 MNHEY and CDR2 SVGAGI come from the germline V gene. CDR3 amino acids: CASRVTGHSGNTIYF. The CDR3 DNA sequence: TGTGCCAGCAGAGTGACAGGACACTCTGGAAACACCATATATTTT.

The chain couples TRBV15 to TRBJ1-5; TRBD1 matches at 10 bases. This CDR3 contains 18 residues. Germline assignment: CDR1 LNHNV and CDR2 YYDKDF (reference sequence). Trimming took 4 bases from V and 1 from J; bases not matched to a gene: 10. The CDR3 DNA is TGTGCCACCAGCAAGTGGGGGACAGGGGAAAGGAGCAATCAGCCCCAGCATTTT. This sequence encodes CATSKWGTGERSNQPQHF. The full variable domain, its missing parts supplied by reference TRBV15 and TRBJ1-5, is DAMVIQNPRYQVTQFGKPVTLSCSQTLNHNVMYWYQQKSSQAPKLLFHYYDKDFNNEADTPDNFQSRRPNTSFCFLDIRSPGLGDTAMYLCATSKWGTGERSNQPQHFGDGTRLSIL.

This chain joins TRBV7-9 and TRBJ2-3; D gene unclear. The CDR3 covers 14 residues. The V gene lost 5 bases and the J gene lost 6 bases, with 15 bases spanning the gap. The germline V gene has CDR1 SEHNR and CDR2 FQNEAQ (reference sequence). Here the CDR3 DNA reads TGTGCCAGCAGCCTATTAGAAGTAGCCGATACGCAGTATTTT. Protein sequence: CASSLLEVADTQYF.

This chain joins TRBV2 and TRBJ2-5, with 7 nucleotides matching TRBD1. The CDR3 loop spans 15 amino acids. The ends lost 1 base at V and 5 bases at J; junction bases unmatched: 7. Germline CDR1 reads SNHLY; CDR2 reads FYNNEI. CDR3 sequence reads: CASSEVPGGVETQYF. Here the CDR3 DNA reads TGTGCCAGCAGTGAAGTCCCAGGGGGAGTGGAGACCCAGTACTTC.

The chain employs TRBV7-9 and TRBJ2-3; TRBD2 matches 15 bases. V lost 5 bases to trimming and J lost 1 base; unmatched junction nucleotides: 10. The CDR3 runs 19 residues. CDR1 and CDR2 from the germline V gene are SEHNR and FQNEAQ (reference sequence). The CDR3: CASSPPGLAGGPGTDTQYF. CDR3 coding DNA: TGTGCCAGCAGCCCGCCGGGACTAGCGGGAGGCCCGGGCACAGATACGCAGTATTTT.

The DNA for the CDR3 is TGTGCCACTAAGGACAGAGATAATGAAAAACTGTTTTTT. Its protein is CATKDRDNEKLFF. The chain links TRBV15 to TRBJ1-4; D is possibly TRBD1 (6 bases). Trimming stripped 9 bases from V and 4 bases from J, with 12 bases between. Per germline, CDR1 LNHNV and CDR2 YYDKDF (reference sequence). This CDR3 has 13 amino acids.

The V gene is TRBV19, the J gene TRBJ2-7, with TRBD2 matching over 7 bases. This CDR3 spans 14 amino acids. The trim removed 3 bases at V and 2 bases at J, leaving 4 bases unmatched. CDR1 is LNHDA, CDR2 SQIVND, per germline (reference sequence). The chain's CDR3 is CASSMALATYEQYF. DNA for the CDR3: TGTGCCAGTAGTATGGCACTAGCGACCTACGAGCAGTACTTC.

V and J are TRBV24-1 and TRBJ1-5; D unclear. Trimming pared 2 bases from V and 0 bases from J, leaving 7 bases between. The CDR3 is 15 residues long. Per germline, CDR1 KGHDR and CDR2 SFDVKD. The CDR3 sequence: CATSDSQLSNQPQHF. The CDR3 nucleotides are TGTGCCACCAGTGATTCACAGCTTAGCAATCAGCCCCAGCATTTT.

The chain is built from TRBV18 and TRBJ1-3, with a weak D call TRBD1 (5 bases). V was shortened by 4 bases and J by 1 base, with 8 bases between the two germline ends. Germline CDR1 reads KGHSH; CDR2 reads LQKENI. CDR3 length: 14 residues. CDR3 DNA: TGTGCCAGCTCACTGGACATATCTGGAAACACCATATATTTT. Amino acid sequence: CASSLDISGNTIYF.

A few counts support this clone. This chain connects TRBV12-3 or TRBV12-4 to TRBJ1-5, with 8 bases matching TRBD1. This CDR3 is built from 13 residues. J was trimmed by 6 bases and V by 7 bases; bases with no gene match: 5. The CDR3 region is CASNTGGGQPQHF. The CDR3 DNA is TGTGCCAGCAACACAGGGGGTGGTCAGCCCCAGCATTTT.

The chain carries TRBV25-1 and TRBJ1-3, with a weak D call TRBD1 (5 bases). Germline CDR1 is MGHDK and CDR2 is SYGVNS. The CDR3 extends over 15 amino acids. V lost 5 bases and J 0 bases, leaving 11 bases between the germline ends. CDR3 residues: CASSPDRISGNTIYF. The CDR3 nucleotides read TGTGCCAGCAGTCCTGACAGAATCTCTGGAAACACCATATATTTT.

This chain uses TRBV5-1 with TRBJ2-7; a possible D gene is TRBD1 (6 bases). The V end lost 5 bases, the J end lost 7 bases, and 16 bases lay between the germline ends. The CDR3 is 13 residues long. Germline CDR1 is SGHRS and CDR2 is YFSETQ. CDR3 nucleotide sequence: TGCGCCAGCAGTTTCTTGCAGGGGCGGGAGCAGTACTTC. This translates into CASSFLQGREQYF. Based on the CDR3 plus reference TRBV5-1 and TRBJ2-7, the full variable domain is KAGVTQTPRYLIKTRGQQVTLSCSPISGHRSVSWYQQTPGQGLQFLFEYFSETQRNKGNFPGRFSGRQFSNSRSEMNVSTLELGDSALYLCASSFLQGREQYFGPGTRLTVT.

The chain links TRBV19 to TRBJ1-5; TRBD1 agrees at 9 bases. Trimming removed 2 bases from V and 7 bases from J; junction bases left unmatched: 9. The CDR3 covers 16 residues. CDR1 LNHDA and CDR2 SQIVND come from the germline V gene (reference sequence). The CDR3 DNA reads TGTGCCAGTAGTATAAATACTCGACAGGGGGGACAGCCCCAGCATTTT. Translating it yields CASSINTRQGGQPQHF.

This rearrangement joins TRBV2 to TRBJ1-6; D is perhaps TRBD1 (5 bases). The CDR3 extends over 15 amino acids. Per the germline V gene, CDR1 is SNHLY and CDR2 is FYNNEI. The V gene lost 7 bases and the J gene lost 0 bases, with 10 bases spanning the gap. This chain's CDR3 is CASIRDSSYNSPLHF. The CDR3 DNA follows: TGTGCCAGCATCAGAGACAGCTCCTATAATTCACCCCTCCACTTT.